Included here is one TCR beta chain sequence, with context. Mismatch with germline at one junction end may stem from a read error. The sample belongs to a study of neurological immune-mediated disorders. With 10-nucleotide random UMIs, 5'RACE was used to make the cDNA. TCRdb recomputed calls from the 5' RACE reads with MiXCR, one row per CDR3 protein. The table includes 66,000 or so distinct CDR3 sequences, roughly 5.5% detected once. This CDR3 spans 15 amino acids. The germline V gene encodes CDR1 SGHKS and CDR2 YYEKEE (reference sequence). J is TRBJ1-5 and V is TRBV5-5; D might be TRBD1 (6 bases). Source material: PBMCs. The receptor was derived from a woman aged 30 to 39 with multiple sclerosis. The CDR3 sequence: CASSLTGGEGQPQNF. The CDR3 DNA sequence: TGTGCCAGCAGCTTGACCGGGGGCGAGGGGCAGCCCCAGAATTTT.